Reported below is one T cell receptor beta chain. The record originates from a study of blood T cell repertoires in COVID-19. Study information: The samples span acute and convalescent COVID-19 from the United States, Italy and Spain. In each case, the material was cDNA or gDNA derived from T cells, B-cell-depleted T cells, or PBMCs.

In the source study's methods: Researchers report that nucleated cell counts were estimated from reference gene primer amplification. Method: immunoSEQ multiplex PCR; TCRdb's copy keeps in-frame clones and lacks some. That table supplies the V and J calls and clone size; D and trimming were determined from the DNA. Seen here are some 180,000 clones, around 87% observed once, and the top ten hold less than 3%. Enrolled during active infection, Seattle patients were then followed longitudinally. Germline CDR1 MNHEY, CDR2 SVGAGI. The CDR3 totals 13 residues. Deletions cut 10 bases from V and 2 bases from J, with 12 bases between.

The TCR was taken from a woman over 75 with COVID-19, enrolled during active disease. The specimen sequenced was peripheral blood. This chain links TRBV6-5 with TRBJ2-1, with a weak D call TRBD2 (5 bases). The CDR3 is CATSSGTYNEQFF. The CDR3 DNA reads as TGTGCCACTTCCTCCGGGACCTACAATGAGCAGTTCTTC.